A single sample is the source of the 6 T cell receptor beta chains below, sequenced in a study of T cell repertoires in cytomegalovirus infection. In TCRdb, the reads were re-called with MiXCR into one record per CDR3 protein. The profile shows some 130,000 distinct CDR3 sequences, less than 9.5% of them singletons. The sample consisted of PBMCs. All receptors come from a human donor in good health (CMV status not recorded). Some clones in this sample may be carry-over from other donors' samples.

This clonotype turned up a few times. The V call is TRBV12-3 or TRBV12-4, the J call TRBJ2-3; TRBD2 matches at 10 bases. The CDR3 loop spans 18 amino acids. After removal of 2 bases from V and 4 bases from J, the junction contained 12 bases not matched to a gene. The DNA of the CDR3 is TGTGCCAGCAGTTTAAATATGTTAGCGGGGGGAGGCGCAGATACGCAGTATTTT. Translated, it gives CASSLNMLAGGGADTQYF.

This clonotype was detected a few times. V usage is TRBV20-1 and J usage is TRBJ2-1; D possibly uses TRBD1 or TRBD2 (6 bases each). CDR1 and CDR2 from the germline V gene are DFQATT and SNEGSKA (reference sequence). Trimming removed 0 bases from V and 4 bases from J, with 19 bases in between. The CDR3 runs to 17 residues. This CDR3 is CSARDQAGGGPYNEQFF. Here the CDR3 DNA reads TGCAGTGCTAGAGATCAGGCCGGAGGGGGGCCTTACAATGAGCAGTTCTTC.

This clonotype was seen at least ten times. V is TRBV7-2 and J is TRBJ2-1; a possible D gene is TRBD1 (5 bases). This CDR3 is built from 14 residues. V gave up 6 bases and J gave up 5 bases, with 14 bases separating them. Germline V gene lookup returns CDR1 SGHTA and CDR2 FQGNSA. The CDR3 loop reads CASSWGVGDNEQFF. The CDR3 coding sequence is TGTGCCAGCAGTTGGGGCGTAGGTGACAATGAGCAGTTCTTC. Based on the CDR3 plus reference TRBV7-2 and TRBJ2-1, the full variable domain is GAGVSQSPSNKVTEKGKDVELRCDPISGHTALYWYRQSLGQGLEFLIYFQGNSAPDKSGLPSDRFSAERTGGSVSTLTIQRTQQEDSAVYLCASSWGVGDNEQFFGPGTRLTVL.

The chain combines TRBV20-1 with TRBJ2-3; 9 bases match TRBD2. CDR1 and CDR2 (germline): DFQATT, SNEGSKA (reference sequence). Unmatched junction bases numbered 4, after V lost 7 bases and J lost 5 bases. The CDR3 runs to 12 residues. CDR3 DNA: TGCAGTGAACTAGCGGGTAAAGATACGCAGTATTTT. Protein product: CSELAGKDTQYF.

The V call is TRBV29-1, the J call TRBJ1-1, with no clear D. V was trimmed by 3 bases and J by 0 bases, leaving 5 bases between them. Germline CDR1 reads SQVTM; CDR2 reads ANQGSEA. This CDR3 contains 12 residues. Here the CDR3 DNA reads TGCAGCGTTGACCGAATGAACACTGAAGCTTTCTTT. Its protein is CSVDRMNTEAFF. Complete variable domain (other parts from reference TRBV29-1 and TRBJ1-1): SAVISQKPSRDICQRGTSLTIQCQVDSQVTMMFWYRQQPGQSLTLIATANQGSEATYESGFVIDKFPISRPNLTFSTLTVSNMSPEDSSIYLCSVDRMNTEAFFGQGTRLTVV.

This clonotype showed up just a few times. V is TRBV20-1 and J is TRBJ2-5, with a possible D match to TRBD1 (6 bases). V was clipped by 3 bases and J by 4 bases, with 15 bases between them. This CDR3 comprises 14 residues. The germline gives CDR1 DFQATT, CDR2 SNEGSKA (reference sequence). The CDR3 is CSASLGGSAETQYF. The CDR3 DNA follows: TGCAGTGCTAGTCTAGGGGGTTCCGCAGAGACCCAGTACTTC.